Sequencing of this T cell receptor beta chain was carried out in a study of T cells of healthy individuals (dated by TCRdb to the late 2010s). Concerning this clonotype itself: Its specific antigen is unknown. No base quality information exists; no much larger clone differs at one position.

Germline trimming amounts to 0 bases on V and 3 bases on J, with 10 as the count of junction bases outside the gene matches. From the cysteine through the phenylalanine, the CDR3 covers 17 amino acids. Solely the CDR3 DNA is kept, with 51 bases framed from the first base. The germline V gene yields LGHNA for CDR1 and YSLEER for CDR2. Libraries came from 5' RACE. These reads were obtained on an Illumina MiSeq. TCRdb trimmed the raw reads at Q25, called clones with MiXCR and kept productive beta chains. All rows with the same CDR3 protein become a single entry with the most common DNA and genes. The sample yields 95,000 to 100,000 distinct CDR3 sequences; 15% to 20% were counted once. About 6.2% of the sample rests with the top ten.

The chain was built from TRBV4-3 and TRBJ1-1, with 7 bases matching TRBD1. The sequence was collected from a human donor in good health. The bases read TGCGCCAGCAGCCAAGATTGGGGAAGGGGGCGTTACACTGAAGCTTTCTTT. This gives the protein CASSQDWGRGRYTEAFF.